The rows below give T cell receptor beta chains drawn from one sample of a study of T cell responses to AZD1222 COVID-19 vaccine. TCRdb's table, derived via immunoSEQ multiplex PCR, lists solely in-frame clones and lacks some. Of approximately 110,000 clones detected, 88% appear once; the ten largest clones hold 6.5%. This specimen consisted of peripheral blood, obtained 28 days after the second AZD1222 dose. Receptor source: an adult who received the AZD1222 COVID-19 vaccine. The CDR3 runs from the conserved cysteine through the conserved F or W. D genes are given only for firm matches. Only some rows state a clone size, as once, few, many or a class for expanded clones.

TRBD1 | TRBJ1-2 | TRBV7-9 | few | TGTGCCAGCAGCGCCGTAGGGGACAGGGGGCATGGCTACACCTTC | CASSAVGDRGHGYTF
TRBD1 | TRBJ1-6 | TRBV7-2 | . | TGTGCCAGCAGCCCCCGGACAGGGACCTCACCCCTCCACTTT | CASSPRTGTSPLHF
TRBD2 | TRBJ2-1 | TRBV5-4 | . | TGTGCCAGCAGCTTGGCAGTCGGACTAGGGTCCTACAATGAGCAGTTCTTC | CASSLAVGLGSYNEQFF
TRBD2 | TRBJ2-2 | TRBV6-1 | . | TGTGCCAGCAGTGAATCGGGGGGGTCCGGGGAGCTGTTTTTT | CASSESGGSGELFF
TRBD1 | TRBJ1-1 | TRBV28 | . | TGTGCCAGCAGTATAGGAGCCTCGGGACAGGGAGGAACTGAAGCTTTCTTT | CASSIGASGQGGTEAFF
. | TRBJ1-3 | TRBV5-4 | . | TGTGCCAGCAGCTTTCCCCCCGGAAACACCATATATTTT | CASSFPPGNTIYF
. | TRBJ1-3 | TRBV4-3 | . | TGCGCCAGCAGCCAAGGTTGGGGGTACAGAAACACCATATATTTT | CASSQGWGYRNTIYF
TRBD1 | TRBJ1-1 | TRBV27 | . | TGTGCCAGCAGTGGGGACAGGGGGGCGGATGAAGCTTTCTTT | CASSGDRGADEAFF
. | TRBJ1-1 | TRBV18 | . | TGTGCCAGCTCACCACTTTTGGACACTGAAGCTTTCTTT | CASSPLLDTEAFF
TRBD1 | TRBJ1-4 | TRBV19 | . | TGTGCCAGTAGTGGTCCGGGACAGGGATTCGAAAAACTGTTTTTT | CASSGPGQGFEKLFF
. | TRBJ1-3 | TRBV12-3/TRBV12-4 | . | TGTGCCAGCAGTTTACTAGCCAAAGCCATATATTTT | CASSLLAKAIYF
TRBD1 | TRBJ1-5 | TRBV11-2 | . | TGTGCCAGCAGCTTAGATTGGACAGGGGCCACCAATCAGCCCCAGCATTTT | CASSLDWTGATNQPQHF
TRBD1 | TRBJ1-1 | TRBV5-8 | . | TGTGCCAGCAGCTTGGATGACAGGGTGGTCACTGAAGCTTTCTTT | CASSLDDRVVTEAFF
TRBD2 | TRBJ2-7 | TRBV3-1/TRBV3-2 | . | TGTGCCAGCAGCCAACTGCCGATAGCGGGGGCGTACGAGCAGTACTTC | CASSQLPIAGAYEQYF
TRBD1 | TRBJ2-5 | TRBV9 | . | TGTGCCAGCAGCGTAGCGGCAGGGGGCAAGGAGACCCAGTACTTC | CASSVAAGGKETQYF
. | TRBJ2-7 | TRBV3-1/TRBV3-2 | once | TGTGCCAGCAGCCAAGGGACGGAGGTCGGGCAGTACTTC | CASSQGTEVGQYF
TRBD1 | TRBJ1-4 | TRBV7-2 | once | TGTGCCAGCAGCTTACAGGGGGGTGCAACTAATGAAAAACTGTTTTTT | CASSLQGGATNEKLFF
. | TRBJ1-3 | TRBV5-1 | . | TGCGCCAGCAGCTTGGATCAGGGGATCTCTGGAAACACCATATATTTT | CASSLDQGISGNTIYF
TRBD1 | TRBJ2-3 | TRBV5-1 | . | TGCGCCAGCAGCCACGGACAGGGCCGGGCAGATACGCAGTATTTT | CASSHGQGRADTQYF
. | TRBJ1-6 | TRBV2 | once | TGTGCCAGCAGGGAAGGGGTGGTTGCGAATTCACCCCTCCACTTT | CASREGVVANSPLHF
. | TRBJ1-5 | TRBV7-9 | few | TGTGCCAGCAGCGCCGGACAGATTAGCAATCAGCCCCAGCATTTT | CASSAGQISNQPQHF
. | TRBJ2-6 | TRBV9 | once | TGTGCCAGCAGCGCTAGTTTTGACATCGCTTCCTCTGGGGCCAACGTCCTGACTTTC | CASSASFDIASSGANVLTF
. | TRBJ1-3 | TRBV5-1 | few | TGCGCCAGCAGCTTGGACCAGGCTGGAAACACCATATATTTT | CASSLDQAGNTIYF
. | TRBJ2-5 | TRBV10-3 | . | TGTGCCATCAGCGACCTTCAGGGAAAAGAGACCCAGTACTTC | CAISDLQGKETQYF
TRBD2 | TRBJ2-3 | TRBV6-4 | . | TGTGCCAGCAGTTCTAGCGGGGGCACAGATACGCAGTATTTT | CASSSSGGTDTQYF
. | TRBJ2-3 | TRBV5-1 | . | TGCGCCAGCAGCTTGGGCATGGTCACAGATACGCAGTATTTT | CASSLGMVTDTQYF
. | TRBJ1-2 | TRBV10-3 | . | TGTGCCATCAGTGTACAACAGGGTTTTATGGATGGCTACACCTTC | CAISVQQGFMDGYTF
. | TRBJ2-7 | TRBV25-1 | . | TGTGCCAGCAGTGAAGCGGGCACTCCTTCCGAGCAGTACTTC | CASSEAGTPSEQYF
. | TRBJ1-6 | TRBV7-8 | few | TGTGCCAGCAGCTTAGGTGAGGGCTCCTATAATTCACCCCTCCACTTT | CASSLGEGSYNSPLHF
TRBD2 | TRBJ2-7 | TRBV25-1 | . | TGTGCCAGCAGTGAATGGGGGGGGAGCTACGAGCAGTACTTC | CASSEWGGSYEQYF
TRBD1 | TRBJ1-1 | TRBV11-2 | . | TGTGCCAGCAGCCTTTCGACAGGGGGCACTGAAGCTTTCTTT | CASSLSTGGTEAFF
TRBD1 | TRBJ2-1 | TRBV7-9 | . | TGTGCCAGCAGCGCCCTCGACAGGGGATCATACAATGAGCAGTTCTTC | CASSALDRGSYNEQFF
. | TRBJ1-1 | TRBV19 | . | TGTGCCAGTAGTATGTCGTTCTCGGGAATAACTGAAGCTTTCTTT | CASSMSFSGITEAFF
TRBD1 | TRBJ1-4 | TRBV4-2 | . | TGTGCCAGCAGCCAGGAAGGACAGGGCCTTGGTGAAAAACTGTTTTTT | CASSQEGQGLGEKLFF
. | TRBJ2-5 | TRBV4-1 | . | TGCGCCAGCAGCCAAGGACGCGACGGGGCCCAAGAGACCCAGTACTTC | CASSQGRDGAQETQYF
. | TRBJ1-1 | TRBV6-5 | . | TGTGCCAGCAGAAAACAGGGGAACACTGAAGCTTTCTTT | CASRKQGNTEAFF
. | TRBJ1-2 | TRBV18 | . | TGTGCCAGCTCACCAGGGGGGACTGGCGGCTACACCTTC | CASSPGGTGGYTF
. | TRBJ1-6 | TRBV27 | . | TGTGCCAGCAGTTCTGGGGGATCCTATAATTCACCCCTCCACTTT | CASSSGGSYNSPLHF
. | TRBJ2-7 | TRBV10-2 | . | TGCGCCAGCAGTTCTCTGGACACGCCTTCCTACGAGCAGTACTTC | CASSSLDTPSYEQYF
. | TRBJ1-6 | TRBV6-1 | . | TGTGCCAGCAGTGAACAATTAGAATCACCCCTCCACTTT | CASSEQLESPLHF
. | TRBJ1-5 | TRBV6-5 | . | TGTGCCAGCAGTTACTCAGCCCTTAGCAATCAGCCCCAGCATTTT | CASSYSALSNQPQHF
TRBD2 | TRBJ2-2 | TRBV4-3 | . | TGCGCCAGCAGCCGTAACCCCCTGACTAGCGGGGGGGACACCGGGGAGCTGTTTTTT | CASSRNPLTSGGDTGELFF
. | TRBJ1-5 | TRBV12-3/TRBV12-4 | . | . | CASSSSEPQHF
TRBD2 | TRBJ2-7 | TRBV28 | . | TGTGCCAGCACCGAGGGACTAGCGGGCTACGAGCAGTACTTC | CASTEGLAGYEQYF
. | TRBJ2-3 | TRBV7-3 | . | TGTGCCAGCAGCTTGGGGGACACCACAGATACGCAGTATTTT | CASSLGDTTDTQYF
. | TRBJ1-5 | TRBV12-3/TRBV12-4 | . | TGTGCCAGCAGTCTTAATCAGCCCCAGCATTTT | CASSLNQPQHF
. | TRBJ1-1 | TRBV4-3 | . | TGCGCCAGCAGCCAAGAGGACAGCACTGAAGCTTTCTTT | CASSQEDSTEAFF
. | TRBJ1-4 | TRBV21-1 | . | TGTGCCAGCAGCAAAGCACCTTGTGCGGTGCACTTTGAAAAACTGTTTTTT | CASSKAPCAVHFEKLFF